The 27 T cell receptor beta chains below come from one sample, sequenced in a study of T-cell memory formation after mild COVID-19. Via MiXCR, TCRdb re-called the 5' RACE reads, giving one row per CDR3 protein. The sample holds roughly 310,000 distinct CDR3 sequences, roughly 15% seen once. Sequenced: PBMCs or a T cell subset sorted from them (not recorded which). The receptors come from a man younger than 30 who had mild COVID-19 (a few samples of this study predate the infection). Cell type and time point are not known.

This clonotype was recorded a few times. The genes are TRBV4-1 and TRBJ2-2; D might be TRBD1 (6 bases). The V and J ends lost 6 bases and 0 bases respectively, with 8 bases between them. The germline gives CDR1 MGHRA, CDR2 YSYEKL. This CDR3 region has 14 residues. Here the CDR3 reads CASRRQANTGELFF. In DNA, the CDR3 is TGCGCCAGCAGAAGACAGGCGAACACCGGGGAGCTGTTTTTT.

The chain carries TRBV18 and TRBJ2-1, with 9 bases fitting TRBD1. With 5 bases clipped from V and 3 bases from J, the junction kept 5 bases outside the gene matches. The germline V gene encodes CDR1 KGHSH and CDR2 LQKENI. This CDR3 has 15 amino acids. The CDR3 nucleotides are TGTGCCAGCTCAACCGGGACAGGGTTCTACAATGAGCAGTTCTTC. Protein sequence: CASSTGTGFYNEQFF.

This clonotype has just a few counts. The rearrangement joins TRBV7-2 to TRBJ1-5; D not resolved. The CDR3 length is 15 residues. V was clipped by 5 bases and J by 1 base, with 12 bases between them. The germline gives CDR1 SGHTA, CDR2 FQGNSA. CDR3 nucleotides: TGTGCCAGCAGCAGAGGACCGACCAGCAATCAGCCCCAGCATTTT. This sequence encodes CASSRGPTSNQPQHF. The entire variable domain, with the rest obtained from reference TRBV7-2 and TRBJ1-5, is as follows: GAGVSQSPSNKVTEKGKDVELRCDPISGHTALYWYRQSLGQGLEFLIYFQGNSAPDKSGLPSDRFSAERTGGSVSTLTIQRTQQEDSAVYLCASSRGPTSNQPQHFGDGTRLSIL.

The chain couples TRBV4-1 to TRBJ1-1; tentative D call: TRBD1 (5 bases). Trimming removed 1 base at V and 5 bases at J, with 14 bases between. Germline CDR1 MGHRA, CDR2 YSYEKL. There are 15 residues in the CDR3. In DNA, the CDR3 is TGCGCCAGCAGCCAAGTCCCGACGCGGACAACTGAAGCTTTCTTT. This gives the protein CASSQVPTRTTEAFF.

The V and J genes are TRBV5-1 and TRBJ2-3; D possibly corresponds to TRBD2 (6 bases). Looked up from germline, CDR1 is SGHRS and CDR2 is YFSETQ. This CDR3 is 14 amino acids long. The V and J ends lost 3 bases and 5 bases respectively, with 13 bases between them. CDR3 protein: CASSWEVPQDTQYF. DNA for the CDR3: TGCGCCAGCAGCTGGGAGGTTCCACAAGATACGCAGTATTTT.

The chain uses TRBV10-3 and TRBJ2-2, with D tentatively TRBD1 (6 bases). The CDR3 is made up of 14 amino acids. CDR1 and CDR2 from the germline V gene are ENHRY and SYGVKD. V lost 7 bases, J lost 1 base, and 10 bases lay in between. The CDR3 sequence: CAITRQENTGELFF. Here the CDR3 DNA reads TGTGCCATCACCCGACAGGAGAACACCGGGGAGCTGTTTTTT.

The V gene is TRBV3-1, the J gene TRBJ2-5; D ambiguous. V lost 8 bases, J lost 3 bases, and 13 bases lay in between. Per the germline V gene, CDR1 is LGHDT and CDR2 is YNNKEL (reference sequence). The CDR3 covers 13 residues. In DNA form, the CDR3 reads TGTGCCAGCGGCTCTAGGCAGAAAGAGACCCAGTACTTC. Its translation is CASGSRQKETQYF.

This clonotype appeared many times. The chain is built from TRBV7-2 and TRBJ1-1, with D perhaps matching TRBD1 (6 bases). V was clipped by 6 bases and J by 5 bases, with 13 bases between them. The CDR3 loop spans 13 amino acids. Germline CDR1 SGHTA, CDR2 FQGNSA. The CDR3 DNA reads TGTGCCAGCAGATTACAGGGCTGGACTGAAGCTTTCTTT. The encoded protein is CASRLQGWTEAFF. Looking up the rest from reference TRBV7-2 and TRBJ1-1 gives the full variable domain: GAGVSQSPSNKVTEKGKDVELRCDPISGHTALYWYRQSLGQGLEFLIYFQGNSAPDKSGLPSDRFSAERTGGSVSTLTIQRTQQEDSAVYLCASRLQGWTEAFFGQGTRLTVV.

There are a few counts of this clonotype. V is TRBV6-5 and J is TRBJ1-2; 8 bases align to TRBD1. The ends lost 3 bases at V and 8 bases at J; junction bases unmatched: 5. The CDR3 totals 13 residues. Germline CDR1 and CDR2: MNHEY and SVGAGI. CDR3 sequence (DNA): TGTGCCAGCAGTTATACACAGGGGGGAGGCTACACCTTC. Translated, it gives CASSYTQGGGYTF.

This clonotype was seen repeatedly, ten times or more. The J gene is TRBJ2-5, the V gene TRBV3-1; the D gene is possibly TRBD2 (5 bases). Germline V lookup: CDR1 LGHDT, CDR2 YNNKEL (reference sequence). The CDR3 is 14 residues long. The ends were cut back, 4 bases at V and 5 bases at J, with 14 bases in the middle. CDR3 residues: CASSLDGRRETQYF. In DNA form, the CDR3 reads TGTGCCAGCAGCCTCGATGGTAGGAGGGAGACCCAGTACTTC.

V and J are TRBV15 and TRBJ2-7; either TRBD1 or TRBD2 may fit D (6 bases each). This CDR3 has 15 residues. Germline lookup yields CDR1 LNHNV and CDR2 YYDKDF (reference sequence). V was shortened by 0 bases and J by 4 bases, with 13 bases between the two germline ends. The CDR3 loop reads CATSRDNRGPYEQYF. CDR3 nucleotides: TGTGCCACCAGCAGAGATAATCGGGGGCCGTACGAGCAGTACTTC.

The chain uses TRBV20-1 and TRBJ2-3; TRBD2 is a possible D gene (6 bases). CDR1 is DFQATT, CDR2 SNEGSKA, per germline (reference sequence). The length of the CDR3 is 13 residues. CDR3 in amino acids: CRAAAGITDTQYF. Written as DNA, the CDR3 is TGCAGGGCCGCGGCGGGGATTACAGATACGCAGTATTTT.

V is TRBV7-9 and J is TRBJ1-1; 7 bases map to TRBD1. The CDR3 has 13 amino acids. V lost 5 bases to trimming and J lost 5 bases; unmatched junction nucleotides: 5. Germline values: CDR1 SEHNR, CDR2 FQNEAQ (reference sequence). CDR3: CASSVRGRTEAFF. CDR3 bases: TGTGCCAGCAGCGTCAGGGGGAGGACTGAAGCTTTCTTT.

This clonotype has a single count. This sequence joins TRBV5-5 and TRBJ2-7; D is ambiguous. CDR1 and CDR2 from the germline V gene are SGHKS and YYEKEE (reference sequence). The CDR3 has 14 amino acids. Trimming stripped 0 bases from V and 1 base from J, with 8 bases between. CDR3: CASSLAPGSYEQYV. In DNA, the CDR3 is TGTGCCAGCAGCTTGGCCCCGGGTTCCTACGAGCAGTACGTC.

J is TRBJ1-2 and V is TRBV7-2; unclear D gene. This CDR3 comprises 15 residues. The V gene lost 1 base and the J gene lost 2 bases, with 11 bases spanning the gap. Germline loops: CDR1 SGHTA, CDR2 FQGNSA. CDR3: CASSLVFGVNYGYTF. CDR3 nucleotides: TGTGCCAGCAGCTTAGTTTTTGGCGTCAACTATGGCTACACCTTC.

There are a few counts of this clonotype. This rearrangement joins TRBV29-1 to TRBJ1-5; D gene unclear. CDR3 length: 13 residues. CDR1 and CDR2 (germline): SQVTM, ANQGSEA. V shed 4 bases and J shed 6 bases, with 13 bases lying between them. CDR3 in DNA: TGCAGCGTTGCAGGTCAGGAGAGTCAGCCCCAGCATTTT. It translates to CSVAGQESQPQHF.

The rearrangement joins TRBV29-1 to TRBJ1-4, with a weak D call TRBD1 (6 bases). The ends were cut back, 5 bases at V and 7 bases at J, with 14 bases in the middle. The CDR3 is made up of 13 amino acids. Germline V gene lookup returns CDR1 SQVTM and CDR2 ANQGSEA. The CDR3 region has the DNA TGCAGCGTTACGGGGGGGCGCGGTGAAAAACTGTTTTTT. It specifies CSVTGGRGEKLFF.

The chain employs TRBV5-1 and TRBJ2-1, with TRBD2 matching 8 bases. The trim removed 0 bases at V and 9 bases at J, leaving 8 bases unmatched. Germline V gene sequence: CDR1 SGHRS, CDR2 YFSETQ. The CDR3 totals 15 residues. The CDR3 coding sequence is TGCGCCAGCAGCTTGGCTCTTAGCGGGGAGGCTGAGCAGTTCTTC. Protein: CASSLALSGEAEQFF.

This clonotype was seen more than once but under ten times. The gene calls are TRBV6-5 and TRBJ2-2, with no clear D. V was trimmed by 2 bases and J by 5 bases, leaving 9 bases between them. The CDR3 length is 14 residues. The germline V gene encodes CDR1 MNHEY and CDR2 SVGAGI. The CDR3 nucleotides read TGTGCCAGCAGTTACGTCATGAATACCGGGGAGCTGTTTTTT. Translated, it gives CASSYVMNTGELFF.

This clonotype was seen ten or more times. This chain uses TRBV7-2 with TRBJ2-2; D call uncertain. The CDR3 spans 15 residues. V was clipped by 6 bases and J by 8 bases, with 19 bases between them. Germline V lookup: CDR1 SGHTA, CDR2 FQGNSA. Here the CDR3 reads CASSPRPALAGELFF. CDR3 DNA sequence: TGTGCCAGCAGTCCTAGACCGGCGTTGGCGGGGGAGCTGTTTTTT.

The chain links TRBV20-1 to TRBJ2-5; 12 nucleotides match TRBD2. Germline V CDR1 and CDR2: DFQATT, SNEGSKA (reference sequence). The CDR3 covers 15 residues. With 0 bases clipped from V and 5 bases from J, the junction kept 4 bases outside the gene matches. For the CDR3, the DNA is TGCAGTGCTAGAGATACTAGCGGGGGGAGGGAGACCCAGTACTTC. It translates to CSARDTSGGRETQYF.

This clonotype was found a few times. V is TRBV6-6 and J is TRBJ2-4, with D perhaps TRBD1 (6 bases). CDR3 length: 14 amino acids. Germline CDR1 is MNHNY and CDR2 is SVGAGI (reference sequence). The germline V and J ends were trimmed by 1 base and 9 bases, with 13 bases remaining between them. The CDR3, as DNA: TGTGCCAGCAGTTACTACGCACAGGGTGGCATTCAGTACTTC. The encoded protein is CASSYYAQGGIQYF.

This clonotype was detected a few times. The CDR3 loop reads CAISESIVGGYGYTF. The CDR3 nucleotides read TGTGCCATCAGTGAGTCGATAGTCGGGGGCTATGGCTACACCTTC. The chain employs TRBV10-3 and TRBJ1-2, with a possible D match to TRBD1 (5 bases). Germline CDR1 and CDR2: ENHRY and SYGVKD. This CDR3 has 15 residues. With 0 bases removed from V and 4 bases from J, the gap between germline ends came to 12 bases.

This clonotype was observed a handful of times. The DNA of the CDR3 is TGCAGTGCTCCGGCGGGGCCGGGCGGGGAGCTGTTTTTT. Amino acids: CSAPAGPGGELFF. The V gene is TRBV20-1, the J gene TRBJ2-2; tentative D call: TRBD2 (6 bases). Trimming removed 5 bases at V and 7 bases at J, with 14 bases between. Germline-derived CDR1 and CDR2 are DFQATT and SNEGSKA (reference sequence). The CDR3 runs to 13 residues.

This clonotype was observed a handful of times. This chain uses TRBV6-5 with TRBJ2-3; 10 bases line up with TRBD2. There are 17 residues in the CDR3. CDR1 is MNHEY and CDR2 is SVGAGI in the germline V gene. Losses at the gene ends were 0 bases for V and 4 bases for J; bases not matched to a gene: 7. The DNA of the CDR3 is TGTGCCAGCAGTTACTCGTACGCTAGCGGGGGAGCAGATACGCAGTATTTT. This encodes CASSYSYASGGADTQYF.

In this sample, this clonotype turned up a few times. V usage is TRBV6-5 and J usage is TRBJ2-6, with D unclear. Germline assignment: CDR1 MNHEY and CDR2 SVGAGI. This CDR3 region has 15 residues. Trimming removed 10 bases from V and 0 bases from J, with 13 bases in between. The CDR3: CATLKAHSGANVLTF. CDR3 nucleotide sequence: TGTGCCACATTGAAGGCCCACTCTGGGGCCAACGTCCTGACTTTC.

This clonotype was seen ten or more times. The chain combines TRBV18 with TRBJ2-1, with a tentative D call TRBD2 (6 bases). Trimming left V 0 bases short and J 0 bases short, with 12 bases between. CDR1 KGHSH and CDR2 LQKENI come from the germline V gene. The CDR3 consists of 17 residues. The CDR3 DNA reads as TGTGCCAGCTCACCACCGGGACTTTCGAGCTCCTACAATGAGCAGTTCTTC. Amino acids: CASSPPGLSSSYNEQFF.